This T cell receptor beta chain was observed in a study of cytomegalovirus exposure and HLA in healthy donors. V lost 4 bases, J lost 5 bases, and 12 bases lay in between. The CDR3 loop spans 13 amino acids. CDR1 and CDR2 from the germline V gene are SGHDT and YYEEEE. The primer mix had 60 Vbeta and 13 Jbeta primers. The assay was immunoSEQ multiplex PCR, and TCRdb's table has in-frame clones only and misses some. The sample holds 80,000 or so clones, 65% to 75% seen once. The material sequenced was PBMCs. The TCR originated in a man aged 30 to 45 in good health and CMV-seropositive. The gene calls are TRBV5-6 and TRBJ2-5; D may be TRBD2 (6 bases). CDR3 sequence reads: CASSRAGGETQYF. In nucleotides, the CDR3 is TGTGCCAGCAGCCGAGCGGGCGGGGAGACCCAGTACTTC.